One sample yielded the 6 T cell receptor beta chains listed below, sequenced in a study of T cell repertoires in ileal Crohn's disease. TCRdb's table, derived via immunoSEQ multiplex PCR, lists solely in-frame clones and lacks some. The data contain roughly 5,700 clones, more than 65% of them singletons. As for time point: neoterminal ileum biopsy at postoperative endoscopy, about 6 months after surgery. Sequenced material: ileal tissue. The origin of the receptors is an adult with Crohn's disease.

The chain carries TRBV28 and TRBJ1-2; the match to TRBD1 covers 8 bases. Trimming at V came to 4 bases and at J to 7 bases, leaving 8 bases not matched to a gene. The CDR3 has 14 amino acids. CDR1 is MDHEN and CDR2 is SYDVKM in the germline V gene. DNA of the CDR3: TGTGCCAGCAGTTATACAGGGGGAGTGAGTGGCTACACCTTC. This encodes CASSYTGGVSGYTF.

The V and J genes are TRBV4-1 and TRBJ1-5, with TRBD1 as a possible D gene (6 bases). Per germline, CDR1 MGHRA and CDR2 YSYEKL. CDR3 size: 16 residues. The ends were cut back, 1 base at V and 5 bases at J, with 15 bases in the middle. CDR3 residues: CASSQVGGAEYQPQHF. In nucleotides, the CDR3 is TGCGCCAGCAGCCAAGTCGGGGGGGCGGAATATCAGCCCCAGCATTTT.

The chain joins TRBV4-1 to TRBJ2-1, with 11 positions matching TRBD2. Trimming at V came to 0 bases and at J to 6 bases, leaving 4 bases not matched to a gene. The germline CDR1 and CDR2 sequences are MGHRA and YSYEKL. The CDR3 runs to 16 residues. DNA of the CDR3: TGCGCCAGCAGCCAAGATGGGCTAGCGGGGGGCAATGAGCAGTTCTTC. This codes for CASSQDGLAGGNEQFF.

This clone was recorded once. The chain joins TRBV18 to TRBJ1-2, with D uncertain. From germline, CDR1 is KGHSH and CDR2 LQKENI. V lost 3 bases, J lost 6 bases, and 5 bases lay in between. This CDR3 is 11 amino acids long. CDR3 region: CASSPKDGYTF. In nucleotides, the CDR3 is TGTGCCAGCTCACCGAAGGATGGCTACACCTTC.

The CDR3 nucleotides read TGTGCCTGGAGACGCGGACACCTCACCGGGGAGCTGTTTTTT. Protein: CAWRRGHLTGELFF. The chain combines TRBV30 with TRBJ2-2, with D perhaps matching TRBD1 (5 bases). Per germline, CDR1 GTSNPN and CDR2 SVGIG (reference sequence). Trimming took 3 bases from V and 4 from J, leaving 12 bases between them. The CDR3 has 14 residues.

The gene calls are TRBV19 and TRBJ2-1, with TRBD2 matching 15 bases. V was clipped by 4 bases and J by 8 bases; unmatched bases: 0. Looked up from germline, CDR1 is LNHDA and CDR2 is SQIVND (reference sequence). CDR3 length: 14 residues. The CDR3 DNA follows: TGTGCCAGTAGTAGGACTAGCGGGGGGGATGAGCAGTTCTTC. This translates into CASSRTSGGDEQFF.